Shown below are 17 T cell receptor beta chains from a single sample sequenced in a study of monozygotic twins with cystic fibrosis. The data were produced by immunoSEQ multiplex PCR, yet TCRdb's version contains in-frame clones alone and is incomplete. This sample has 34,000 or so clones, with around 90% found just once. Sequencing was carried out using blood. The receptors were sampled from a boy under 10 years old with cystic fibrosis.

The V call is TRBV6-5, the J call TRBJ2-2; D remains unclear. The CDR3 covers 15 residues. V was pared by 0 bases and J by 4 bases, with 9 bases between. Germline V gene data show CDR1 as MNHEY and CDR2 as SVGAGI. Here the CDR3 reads CASSYSPGFTGELFF. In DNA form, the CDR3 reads TGTGCCAGCAGTTACTCGCCGGGCTTCACCGGGGAGCTGTTTTTT.

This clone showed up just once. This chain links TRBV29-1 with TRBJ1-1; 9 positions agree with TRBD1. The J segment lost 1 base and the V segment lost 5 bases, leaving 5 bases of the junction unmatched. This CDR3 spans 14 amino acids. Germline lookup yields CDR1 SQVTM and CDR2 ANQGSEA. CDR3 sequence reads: CSVPRTGENTEAFF. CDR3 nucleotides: TGCAGCGTTCCGAGGACAGGGGAGAACACTGAAGCTTTCTTT. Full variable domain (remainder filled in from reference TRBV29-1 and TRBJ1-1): SAVISQKPSRDICQRGTSLTIQCQVDSQVTMMFWYRQQPGQSLTLIATANQGSEATYESGFVIDKFPISRPNLTFSTLTVSNMSPEDSSIYLCSVPRTGENTEAFFGQGTRLTVV.

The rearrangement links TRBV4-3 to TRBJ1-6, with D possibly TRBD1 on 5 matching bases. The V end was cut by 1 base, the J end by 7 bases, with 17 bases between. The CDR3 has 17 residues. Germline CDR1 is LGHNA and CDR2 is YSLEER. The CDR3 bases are TGCGCCAGCAGCCAAGGACCGGGCCGGCAGGGAAATTCACCCCTCCACTTT. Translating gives CASSQGPGRQGNSPLHF.

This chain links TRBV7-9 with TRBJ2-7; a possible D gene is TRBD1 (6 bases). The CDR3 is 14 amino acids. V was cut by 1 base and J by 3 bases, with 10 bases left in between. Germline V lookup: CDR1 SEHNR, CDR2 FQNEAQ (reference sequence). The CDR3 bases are TGTGCCAGCAGCTTAGGGACAGAGTACTACGAGCAGTACTTC. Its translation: CASSLGTEYYEQYF. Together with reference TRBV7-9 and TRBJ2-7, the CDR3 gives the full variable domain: DTGVSQNPRHKITKRGQNVTFRCDPISEHNRLYWYRQTLGQGPEFLTYFQNEAQLEKSRLLSDRFSAERPKGSFSTLEIQRTEQGDSAMYLCASSLGTEYYEQYFGPGTRLTVT.

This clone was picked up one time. The CDR3 sequence is CASSLQGVSTEAFF. The DNA for the CDR3 is TGTGCCAGCAGCTTACAGGGCGTGAGCACTGAAGCTTTCTTT. The chain combines TRBV7-8 with TRBJ1-1; D possibly corresponds to TRBD1 (5 bases). The ends were cut back, 2 bases at V and 4 bases at J, with 11 bases in the middle. The CDR3 has 14 amino acids. CDR1 is SGHVS and CDR2 is FQNEAQ in the germline V gene.

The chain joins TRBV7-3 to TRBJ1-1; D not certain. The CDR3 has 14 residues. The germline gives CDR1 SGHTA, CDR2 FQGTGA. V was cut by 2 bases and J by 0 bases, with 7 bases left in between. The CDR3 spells CASSLSALNTEAFF. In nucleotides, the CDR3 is TGTGCCAGCAGCTTATCGGCACTGAACACTGAAGCTTTCTTT.

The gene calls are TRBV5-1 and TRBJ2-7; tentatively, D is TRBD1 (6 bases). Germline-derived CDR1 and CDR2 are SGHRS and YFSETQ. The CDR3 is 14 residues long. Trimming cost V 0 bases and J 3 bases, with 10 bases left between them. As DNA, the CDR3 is TGCGCCAGCAGCTTGGGACAGGAGTTCTACGAGCAGTACTTC. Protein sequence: CASSLGQEFYEQYF. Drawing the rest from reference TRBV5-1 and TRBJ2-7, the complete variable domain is KAGVTQTPRYLIKTRGQQVTLSCSPISGHRSVSWYQQTPGQGLQFLFEYFSETQRNKGNFPGRFSGRQFSNSRSEMNVSTLELGDSALYLCASSLGQEFYEQYFGPGTRLTVT.

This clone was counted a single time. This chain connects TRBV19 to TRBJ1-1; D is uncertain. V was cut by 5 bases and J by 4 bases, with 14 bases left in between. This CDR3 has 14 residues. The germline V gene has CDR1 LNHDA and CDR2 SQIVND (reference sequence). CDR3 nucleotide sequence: TGTGCCAGTAGTCCTATAGCTCCGGCCACTGAAGCTTTCTTT. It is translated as CASSPIAPATEAFF.

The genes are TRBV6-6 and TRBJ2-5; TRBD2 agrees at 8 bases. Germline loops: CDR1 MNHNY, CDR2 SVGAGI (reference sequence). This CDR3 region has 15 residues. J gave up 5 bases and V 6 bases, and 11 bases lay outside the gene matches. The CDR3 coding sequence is TGTGCCAGCAGGAGCGACGGGGGGGCCGTGGAGACCCAGTACTTC. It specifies CASRSDGGAVETQYF.

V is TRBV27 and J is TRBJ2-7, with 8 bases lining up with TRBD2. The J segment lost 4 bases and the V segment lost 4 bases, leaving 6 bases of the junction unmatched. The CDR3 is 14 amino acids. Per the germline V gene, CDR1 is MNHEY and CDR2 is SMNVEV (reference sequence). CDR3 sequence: CASSWAAGAYEQYF. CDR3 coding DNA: TGTGCCAGCAGTTGGGCAGCGGGGGCGTACGAGCAGTACTTC.

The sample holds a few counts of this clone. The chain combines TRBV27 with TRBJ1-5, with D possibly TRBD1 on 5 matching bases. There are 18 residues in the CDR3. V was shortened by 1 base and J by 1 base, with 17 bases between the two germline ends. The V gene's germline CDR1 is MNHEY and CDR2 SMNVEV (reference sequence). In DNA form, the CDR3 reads TGTGCCAGCAGTTTATGGGGCGGGGGGACCGAGAGCAATCAGCCCCAGCATTTT. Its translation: CASSLWGGGTESNQPQHF.

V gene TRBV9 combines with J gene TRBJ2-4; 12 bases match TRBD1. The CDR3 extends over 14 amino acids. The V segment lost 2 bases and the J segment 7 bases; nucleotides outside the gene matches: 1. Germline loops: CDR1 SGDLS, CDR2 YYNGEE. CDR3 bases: TGTGCCAGCAGCGTCGGGACAGGGGGCAACATTCAGTACTTC. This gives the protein CASSVGTGGNIQYF. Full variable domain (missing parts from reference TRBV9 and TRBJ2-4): DSGVTQTPKHLITATGQRVTLRCSPRSGDLSVYWYQQSLDQGLQFLIQYYNGEERAKGNILERFSAQQFPDLHSELNLSSLELGDSALYFCASSVGTGGNIQYFGAGTRLSVL.

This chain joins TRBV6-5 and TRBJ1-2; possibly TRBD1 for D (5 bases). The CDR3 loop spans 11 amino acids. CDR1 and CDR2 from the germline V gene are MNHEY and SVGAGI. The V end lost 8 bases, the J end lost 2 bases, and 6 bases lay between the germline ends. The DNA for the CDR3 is TGTGCCAGCGGGGGGAACTATGGCTACACCTTC. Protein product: CASGGNYGYTF.

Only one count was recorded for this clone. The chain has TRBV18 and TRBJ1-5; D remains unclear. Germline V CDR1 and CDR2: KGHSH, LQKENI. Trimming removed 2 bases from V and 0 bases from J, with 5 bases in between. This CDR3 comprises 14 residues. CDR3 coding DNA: TGTGCCAGCTCACCAAGAGATAGCAATCAGCCCCAGCATTTT. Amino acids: CASSPRDSNQPQHF.

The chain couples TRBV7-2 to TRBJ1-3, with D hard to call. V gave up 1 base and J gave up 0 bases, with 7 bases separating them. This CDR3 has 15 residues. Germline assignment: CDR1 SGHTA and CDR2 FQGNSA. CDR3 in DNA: TGTGCCAGCAGCTTAGATGGCCTCTCTGGAAACACCATATATTTT. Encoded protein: CASSLDGLSGNTIYF.

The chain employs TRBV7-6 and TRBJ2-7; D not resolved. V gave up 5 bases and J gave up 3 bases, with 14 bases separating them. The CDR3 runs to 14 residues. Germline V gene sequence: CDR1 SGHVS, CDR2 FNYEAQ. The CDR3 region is CASSLQERFYEQYF. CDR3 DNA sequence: TGTGCCAGCAGCCTCCAAGAAAGGTTCTACGAGCAGTACTTC. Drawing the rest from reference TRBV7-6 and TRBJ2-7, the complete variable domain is GAGVSQSPRYKVTKRGQDVALRCDPISGHVSLYWYRQALGQGPEFLTYFNYEAQQDKSGLPNDRFSAERPEGSISTLTIQRTEQRDSAMYRCASSLQERFYEQYFGPGTRLTVT.

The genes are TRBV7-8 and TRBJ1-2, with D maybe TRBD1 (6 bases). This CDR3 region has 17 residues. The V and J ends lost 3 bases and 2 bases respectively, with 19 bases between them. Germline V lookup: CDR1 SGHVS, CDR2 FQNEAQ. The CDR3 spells CASSFISGTQGNYGYTF. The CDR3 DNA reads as TGTGCCAGCAGCTTTATATCCGGGACGCAGGGGAACTATGGCTACACCTTC.